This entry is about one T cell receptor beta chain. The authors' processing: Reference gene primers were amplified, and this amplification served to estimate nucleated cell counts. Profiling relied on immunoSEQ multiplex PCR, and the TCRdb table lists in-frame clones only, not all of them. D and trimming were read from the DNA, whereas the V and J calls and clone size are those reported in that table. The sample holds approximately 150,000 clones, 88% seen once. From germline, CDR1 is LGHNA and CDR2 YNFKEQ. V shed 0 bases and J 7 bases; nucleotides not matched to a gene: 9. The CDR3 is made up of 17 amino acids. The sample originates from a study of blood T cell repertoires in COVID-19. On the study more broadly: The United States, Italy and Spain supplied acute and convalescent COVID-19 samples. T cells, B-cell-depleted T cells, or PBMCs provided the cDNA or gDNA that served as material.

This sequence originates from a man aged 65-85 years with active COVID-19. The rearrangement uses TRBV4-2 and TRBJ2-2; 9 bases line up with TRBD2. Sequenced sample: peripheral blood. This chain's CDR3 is CASSQEVIAGAVGELFF. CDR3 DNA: TGTGCCAGCAGCCAAGAAGTGATAGCGGGAGCGGTCGGGGAGCTGTTTTTT.